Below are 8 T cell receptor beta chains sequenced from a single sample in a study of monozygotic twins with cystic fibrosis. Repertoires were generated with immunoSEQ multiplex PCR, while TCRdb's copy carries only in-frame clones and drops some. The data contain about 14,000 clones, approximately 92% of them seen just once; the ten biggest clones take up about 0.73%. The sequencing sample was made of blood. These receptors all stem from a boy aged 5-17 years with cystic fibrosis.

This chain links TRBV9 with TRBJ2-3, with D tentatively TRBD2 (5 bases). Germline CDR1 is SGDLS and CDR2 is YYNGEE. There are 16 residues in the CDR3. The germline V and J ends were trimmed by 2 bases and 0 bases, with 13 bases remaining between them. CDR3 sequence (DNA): TGTGCCAGCAGCGTCGGGCTAGCAGAAAGCACAGATACGCAGTATTTT. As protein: CASSVGLAESTDTQYF.

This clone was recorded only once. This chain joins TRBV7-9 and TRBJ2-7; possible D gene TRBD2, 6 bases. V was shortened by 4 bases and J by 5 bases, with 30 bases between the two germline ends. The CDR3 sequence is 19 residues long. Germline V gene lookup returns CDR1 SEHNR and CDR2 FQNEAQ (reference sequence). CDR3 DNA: TGTGCCAGCAGCTCAAATGGGGGGATAGGCGGGACGGGACCTAACGAGCAGTACTTC. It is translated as CASSSNGGIGGTGPNEQYF.

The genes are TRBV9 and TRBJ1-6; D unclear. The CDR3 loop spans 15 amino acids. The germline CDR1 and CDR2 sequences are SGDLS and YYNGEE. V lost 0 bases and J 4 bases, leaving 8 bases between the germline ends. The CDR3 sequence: CASSVGSYYNSPLHF. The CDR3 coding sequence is TGTGCCAGCAGCGTAGGGTCGTATTATAATTCACCCCTCCACTTT.

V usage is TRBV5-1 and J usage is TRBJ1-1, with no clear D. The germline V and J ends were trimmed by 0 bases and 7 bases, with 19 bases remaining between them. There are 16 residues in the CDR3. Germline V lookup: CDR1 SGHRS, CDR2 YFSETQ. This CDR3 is CASSLGEGTHHDEAFF. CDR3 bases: TGCGCCAGCAGCTTGGGGGAAGGAACGCATCACGATGAAGCTTTCTTT.

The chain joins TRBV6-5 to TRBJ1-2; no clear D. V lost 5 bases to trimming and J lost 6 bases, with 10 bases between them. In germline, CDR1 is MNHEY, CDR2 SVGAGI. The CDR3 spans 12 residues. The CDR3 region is CASSPAGDGYTF. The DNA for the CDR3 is TGTGCCAGCAGTCCAGCCGGGGATGGCTACACCTTC.

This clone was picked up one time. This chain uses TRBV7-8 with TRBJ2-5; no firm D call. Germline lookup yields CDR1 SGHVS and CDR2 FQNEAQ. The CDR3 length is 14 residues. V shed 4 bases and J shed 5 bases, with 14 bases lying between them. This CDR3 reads CASSSPGRPETQYF. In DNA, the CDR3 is TGTGCCAGCAGCTCCCCCGGGCGGCCGGAGACCCAGTACTTC.

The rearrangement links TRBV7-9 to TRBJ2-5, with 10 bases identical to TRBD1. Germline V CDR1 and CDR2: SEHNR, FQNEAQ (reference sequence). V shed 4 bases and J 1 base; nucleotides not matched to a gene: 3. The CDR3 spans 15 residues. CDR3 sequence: CASSSGQGTQETQYF. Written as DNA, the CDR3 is TGTGCCAGCAGCTCGGGACAGGGGACCCAAGAGACCCAGTACTTC.

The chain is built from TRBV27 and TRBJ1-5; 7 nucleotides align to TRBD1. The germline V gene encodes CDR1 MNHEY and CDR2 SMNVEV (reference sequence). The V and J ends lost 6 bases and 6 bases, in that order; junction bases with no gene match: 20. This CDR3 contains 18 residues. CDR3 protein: CASSLRGVFGVSGQPQHF. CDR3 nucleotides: TGTGCCAGCAGCCTCAGGGGGGTTTTCGGGGTTTCAGGTCAGCCCCAGCATTTT.